The clone carrying this TCR beta chain has a handful of counts. Its antigen is unidentified. Stable Graves' hyperthyroidism denoted no ophthalmopathy progression over 18 months. Lactation, pregnancy, other autoimmune disease or uncontrolled infection led to exclusion of patients. This specimen belongs to a study of T cells in Graves' hyperthyroidism and ophthalmopathy. RNA transcripts gave rise to amplified TCR beta CDR3 regions. The HTBI primer set served for first-round RT-PCR of the TCR CDR3. TCRdb reanalysed the multiplex PCR reads using MiXCR and keeps one entry per CDR3 protein. This sample has roughly 330,000 distinct CDR3 sequences, with 16% found just once. In germline, CDR1 is SNHLY, CDR2 FYNNEI. The CDR3 has 15 amino acids. V dropped 6 bases and J dropped 2; count of bases not matched to a gene: 7. Study-wide results and caveats: Most expanded thyroid clonotypes above 0.001 recurred in blood. The model foresaw ophthalmopathy a median roughly 6.6 months prior to onset.

Specimen: blood. The receptor was isolated from a man aged 30 to 45 with Graves' hyperthyroidism. This chain connects TRBV2 to TRBJ2-7; 10 bases align to TRBD2. CDR3 bases: TGTGCCAGCAGCCGAGGGACTAGCGAGACCTACGAGCAGTACTTC. The encoded protein is CASSRGTSETYEQYF.